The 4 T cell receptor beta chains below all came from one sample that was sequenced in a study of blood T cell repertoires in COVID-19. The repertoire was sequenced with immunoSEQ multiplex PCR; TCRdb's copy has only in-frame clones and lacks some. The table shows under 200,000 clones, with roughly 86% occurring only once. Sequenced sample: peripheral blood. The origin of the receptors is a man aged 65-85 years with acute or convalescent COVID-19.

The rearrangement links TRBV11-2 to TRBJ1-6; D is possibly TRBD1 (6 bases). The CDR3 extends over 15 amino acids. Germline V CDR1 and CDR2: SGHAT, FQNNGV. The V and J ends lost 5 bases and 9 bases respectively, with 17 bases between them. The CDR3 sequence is CASSRGQAGSSPLHF. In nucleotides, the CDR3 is TGTGCCAGCAGCCGGGGACAAGCCGGCAGTTCACCCCTCCACTTT.

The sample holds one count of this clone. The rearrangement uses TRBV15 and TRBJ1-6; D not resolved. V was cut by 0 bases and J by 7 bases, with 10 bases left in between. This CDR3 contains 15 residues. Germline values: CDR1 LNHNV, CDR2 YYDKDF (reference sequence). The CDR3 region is CATSRDPGYNSPLHF. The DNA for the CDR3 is TGTGCCACCAGCAGAGATCCCGGGTACAATTCACCCCTCCACTTT. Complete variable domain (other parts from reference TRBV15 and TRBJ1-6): DAMVIQNPRYQVTQFGKPVTLSCSQTLNHNVMYWYQQKSSQAPKLLFHYYDKDFNNEADTPDNFQSRRPNTSFCFLDIRSPGLGDTAMYLCATSRDPGYNSPLHFGNGTRLTVT.

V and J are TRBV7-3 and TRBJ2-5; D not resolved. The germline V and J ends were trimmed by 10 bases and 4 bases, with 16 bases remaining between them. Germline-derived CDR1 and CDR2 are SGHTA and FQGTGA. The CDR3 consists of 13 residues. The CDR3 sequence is CATSKSLGETQYF. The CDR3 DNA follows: TGTGCCACTAGTAAGTCCCTAGGAGAGACCCAGTACTTC.

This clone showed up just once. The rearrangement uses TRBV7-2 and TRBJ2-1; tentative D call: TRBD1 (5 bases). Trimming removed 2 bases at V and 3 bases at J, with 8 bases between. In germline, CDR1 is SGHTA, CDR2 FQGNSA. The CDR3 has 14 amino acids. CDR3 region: CASSLRGLYNEQFF. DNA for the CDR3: TGTGCCAGCAGCTTAAGGGGTCTCTACAATGAGCAGTTCTTC.